The source of this T cell receptor beta chain is a study of vaccination and CD4 T cells after COVID-19 (dated by TCRdb to between 2021 and 2023). For the study in its entirety: Convalescent patients had a positive SARS-CoV-2 result on nasal swab PCR, and of these patients, several had mild disease and one had severe disease. In control cultures, a CEFX viral epitope pool was used as positive control, an HIV-1 Nef peptide pool was used as negative control, or no peptide was added. Post-vaccine blood samples were taken a median of around 70 days after the second vaccine dose, with a range of about 14 to 241 days. Culture stimuli were overlapping spike peptide pools from SARS-CoV-2 and from the common cold coronaviruses HCoV-NL63, HCoV-OC43 and HCoV-229E. Post-COVID blood samples were collected from convalescent patients a median of roughly 100 days after diagnosis, with a range of about 30 to 170 days. Each participant got two doses of either the Pfizer-BioNTech BNT162b2 vaccine (n=8) or the Moderna mRNA-1273 vaccine (n=2). In over 8 COVID-19 convalescent patients and several infection-naive healthy vaccine recipients, the spike-specific CD4+ TCR repertoire before mRNA vaccination was compared with the repertoire after mRNA vaccination. The convalescent cohort included six males and four females, with two Hispanic individuals, seven Caucasians, two Asians and one multiracial person. What the study reported, not specific to this receptor: Among convalescent patients, a median about 87% of the SARS-CoV-2-reactive clones seen after vaccination appeared only after vaccination, which suggests priming specific to the vaccine. Of the vaccine-specific clones found in convalescent patients, nearly all (304 of 307) were mono-reactive for SARS-CoV-2 spike instead of being cross-reactive with common cold coronaviruses. The number of convalescent patients in the study was relatively small, and the study did not examine early timepoints following natural infection. Although the median number of SARS-CoV-2-reactive clonotypes went up from around 19 after infection to some 37 after vaccination, the increase was not significant.

A note on this clonotype: Its antigen is not yet known. No qualities accompany the bases; no much larger clone lies one base away.

Library preparation was by PCR. DNA from cultured CD4+ T cells underwent TCR sequencing with the Oncomine TCR Beta short-read assay at the Johns Hopkins FTIC core. The QIAamp micro DNA kit was used to extract genomic DNA from the cultured CD4+ T cells. The Oncomine TCR Beta libraries from cultured CD4+ T cells were pooled using unique dual indexes and then sequenced on an Illumina iSeq 100. As for the original processing: Non-productive sequences were removed, and CDR3s that did not start with C, did not end with F or W, or were shorter than 7 amino acids were discarded. Antigen-specific clonotypes were identified using the MANAFEST web application through comparison of peptide-stimulated wells with reference and other culture wells. An FDR below 0.05, an odds ratio above 5, and a productive frequency above 0.1% in at least two of three replicate wells were required for clones to be considered positive. A clonotype counted as cross-reactive if it showed significant expansion both in the SARS-CoV-2 spike wells and in at least one common cold coronavirus spike condition. Similarity between CDR3 sequences was evaluated in R version 3.6.1 using Levenshtein distances (stringdist) and unrooted phylogenetic trees (ape). The public reads were run again by TCRdb, first through fastp at Q25 and then through MiXCR, and only productive beta chains were kept. Every CDR3 protein is listed once, alongside the most common genes and DNA of its rows. The V and J calls and clone size come from TCRdb's table, not from the authors' own analysis. This sample holds about 11,000 distinct CDR3 sequences; 73% were observed only once. Roughly 7.7% of the sample lies in the top ten.

V sheds 2 bases and J sheds 0 bases, leaving 12 bases between their ends. Including the terminal cysteine and phenylalanine, the CDR3 comprises 16 residues. Here the CDR3 DNA is all that survives: 48 bases in frame from base 1. From the germline V gene, CDR1 is LGHNA and CDR2 is YSLEER. The treatment or condition label, as the study defines it: roughly ten-day PBMC culture with coronavirus spike peptide pools or control peptides (ViraFEST assay). The ViraFEST assay, used in the study, expanded antigen-specific T cells with peptide pools and then identified the expanded clonotypes through TCR sequencing. Positive SARS-CoV-2 PCR tests in the convalescent patients dated from March to December 2020, before Alpha, Beta and Delta variants emerged in the United States. Each well held 1.5 million to 2.5 million PBMCs cultured with approximately 10 ug/ml peptide pools in IMDM containing around 5% human AB serum and approximately 10 IU/ml IL-2. Half of the culture medium was replaced with fresh IL-2-containing medium on days 3 and 7. CD4+ T cells were isolated after about nine days of culture through negative selection using the EasySep CD4+ T cell isolation kit. PBMCs were separated from whole blood using Ficoll-Paque Plus gradient centrifugation and then either used fresh or cryopreserved at -140C. Triplicate wells were generally used for each culture condition.

This TCR came from a human donor who had recovered from COVID-19. Sequenced: CD4+ T cells from blood, cultured in vitro. The chain is made from TRBV4-3 and TRBJ2-3; 6 matching bases give a weak D call of TRBD1. The nucleotides read TGCGCCAGCAGCCAAAACCACAGGGCTAGCACAGATACGCAGTATTTT. Protein translation: CASSQNHRASTDTQYF.